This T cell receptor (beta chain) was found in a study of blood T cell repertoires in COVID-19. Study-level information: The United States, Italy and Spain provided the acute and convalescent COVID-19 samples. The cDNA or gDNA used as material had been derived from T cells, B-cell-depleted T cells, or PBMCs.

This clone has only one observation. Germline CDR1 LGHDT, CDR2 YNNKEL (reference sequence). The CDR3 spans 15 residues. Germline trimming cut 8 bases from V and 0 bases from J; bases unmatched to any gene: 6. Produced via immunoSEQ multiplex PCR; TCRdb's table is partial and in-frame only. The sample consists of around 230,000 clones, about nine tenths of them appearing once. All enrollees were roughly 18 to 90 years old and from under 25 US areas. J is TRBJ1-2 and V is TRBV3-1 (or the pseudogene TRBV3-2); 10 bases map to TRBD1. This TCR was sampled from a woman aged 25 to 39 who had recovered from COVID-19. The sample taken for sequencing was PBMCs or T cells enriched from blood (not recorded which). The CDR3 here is CASSGQGTPNYGYTF. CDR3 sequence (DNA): TGTGCCAGCTCGGGACAGGGGACCCCTAACTATGGCTACACCTTC.